This T cell receptor (beta chain) was documented in a study of T cell repertoires in cytomegalovirus infection. Study information: Recently identified HLA-C-restricted CMV epitopes were used, and well-studied HLA-B-restricted CMV epitopes were used as well. Indicated by public TCR beta signatures were CMV infection and matching HLA type.

A word on this clonotype: Its target is not known.

Overall study findings and caveats: Cumulative public TCR beta family frequency identified carriers of CMV plus the relevant HLA. What dominated the ex vivo response were HLA-C-restricted CMV-specific TCR beta clonotypes.

CDR1 is SGHDN, CDR2 FVKESK, per germline. V was shortened by 3 bases and J by 4 bases, with 15 bases between the two germline ends. The CDR3 consists of 15 residues. From the reads, TCRdb called clonotypes with MiXCR, one entry per CDR3 protein. The sample has 550,000 to 850,000 distinct CDR3 sequences; 33% are singletons. The specimen was cultured PBMCs, collected from culture after CMV antigen stimulation. This receptor was taken from a human donor in good health (CMV status not recorded). Some clones in this sample may be carry-over from other donors' samples. J is TRBJ1-2 and V is TRBV14; D remains unclear. The DNA of the CDR3 is TGTGCCAGCAGCCAGACCGTTGGAGGGTCCTATGGCTACACCTTC. This sequence encodes CASSQTVGGSYGYTF.